This entry is about one T cell receptor (beta chain). What it recognizes is unknown. This sample is drawn from a study of vaccination effects on CD4 cells after COVID-19. With 4 bases removed from V and 3 bases from J, the gap between germline ends came to 7 bases. Per germline, CDR1 SGHTA and CDR2 FQGNSA. The CDR3 runs 13 residues. The ViraFEST assay expanded antigen-specific CD4+ T cells with viral peptide pools before sequencing. The authors isolated CD4+ T cells after nine to eleven days of culture. Nucleocapsid antibody tests were negative, and the vaccine recipients had no prior SARS-CoV-2 infection. Cultures of 2 million or so PBMC per well contained roughly 9.4 IU/ml IL-2 plus 10 ug/ml peptides. Half of the medium was exchanged for IL-2 medium on both days 3 and 7. Generated by immunoSEQ multiplex PCR, the TCRdb table keeps only in-frame clones and is missing some. The data show about 22,000 clones, about 68% seen once.

This chain joins TRBV7-2 and TRBJ1-5, with D possibly being TRBD1 (5 bases). Here the sequenced sample was CD4+ T cells from PBMCs cultured with HCoV-NL63 spike peptides, taken before COVID-19 vaccination. The clonotype was recovered from a human donor who received a COVID-19 vaccine. This CDR3 reads CASSSGFNQPQHF. The CDR3 DNA is TGTGCCAGCAGCTCAGGGTTCAATCAGCCCCAGCATTTT.